The next 8 T cell receptor beta chains were all read from a single sample in a study of shared clonotypes between healthy human individuals. Profiled with immunoSEQ multiplex PCR; TCRdb holds only in-frame clones, not every one. The sample records 900,000 to 1,200,000 clones, more than 75% being singletons. Material: memory CD4+ T cells from PBMCs. Subset indicated: CD45RA-negative fraction. Receptors were obtained from a man younger than 35 in good health. Some clones in this sample may be carry-over from other donors' samples.

The chain carries TRBV28 and TRBJ1-4; D unresolved. In germline, CDR1 is MDHEN, CDR2 SYDVKM. V was clipped by 7 bases and J by 4 bases, with 7 bases between them. The CDR3 runs to 12 residues. CDR3 region: CASTSGNEKLFF. CDR3 DNA: TGTGCCAGCACCTCTGGTAATGAAAAACTGTTTTTT.

In this sample, this clone turned up a few times. The rearrangement links TRBV28 to TRBJ1-1; D is possibly TRBD1 (6 bases). V lost 5 bases to trimming and J lost 0 bases, with 13 bases between them. The V gene's germline CDR1 is MDHEN and CDR2 SYDVKM. This CDR3 has 15 residues. The CDR3 loop reads CASSHGGGMNTEAFF. DNA for the CDR3: TGTGCCAGCAGTCACGGGGGCGGGATGAACACTGAAGCTTTCTTT.

CDR3 DNA: TGTGCCAGCAGCTTACCGGGGTCCACAGATACGCAGTATTTT. This encodes CASSLPGSTDTQYF. This rearrangement joins TRBV5-4 to TRBJ2-3, with D possibly being TRBD2 (5 bases). Between the trimmed V and J ends, which lost 2 bases and 2 bases, there was a span of 9 bases. The V gene's germline CDR1 is SGHNT and CDR2 YYREEE (reference sequence). The CDR3 totals 14 residues.

This clone was counted a few times. This chain joins TRBV4-1 and TRBJ1-1, with D possibly being TRBD1 (5 bases). Per the germline V gene, CDR1 is MGHRA and CDR2 is YSYEKL. V was clipped by 3 bases and J by 2 bases, with 19 bases between them. This CDR3 spans 17 amino acids. The CDR3 DNA reads TGCGCCAGCAGCCATCAATCAGGGCGGATGACCAACACTGAAGCTTTCTTT. Amino acid sequence: CASSHQSGRMTNTEAFF.

This clone has only one observation. Mismatch with germline at one junction end may stem from a read error. Other nucleotide sequences from this sample produce the same CDR3. The rearrangement uses TRBV7-2 and TRBJ1-1, with D perhaps TRBD1 (6 bases). The CDR3 contains 15 residues. Germline assignment: CDR1 SGHTA and CDR2 FQGNSA. CDR3: CASSPYRAVNTEAFF. DNA for the CDR3: TGCGCCAGCAGCCCCTACAGGGCGGTAAACACTGAAGCTTTCTTT.

The chain has TRBV2 and TRBJ2-1, with TRBD1 matching over 8 bases. This CDR3 region has 14 residues. With V trimmed by 4 bases and J by 8 bases, 7 bases remained unmatched. Germline V CDR1 and CDR2: SNHLY, FYNNEI. The CDR3 nucleotides are TGTGCCAGCAGTGCCCCTTCACAGGGGGATGAGCAGTTCTTC. Amino acids: CASSAPSQGDEQFF.

This chain uses TRBV6-1 with TRBJ2-5; D is undetermined. The J call may be mistaken, given a closer DNA end match to TRBJ2-7. This CDR3 is 14 amino acids long. Germline CDR1 and CDR2: MNHNS and SASEGT. The CDR3 DNA reads as TGTGCCACCCAGGCCTCCTTGCTTCTTCGCGAGCAGTACTTC. Protein sequence: CATQASLLLREQYF.

At least ten counts were recorded for this clone. The chain combines TRBV27 with TRBJ2-6; D unresolved. Trimming cost V 6 bases and J 0 bases, with 3 bases left between them. The CDR3 runs 13 residues. Looked up from germline, CDR1 is MNHEY and CDR2 is SMNVEV (reference sequence). The CDR3 sequence: CASRLSGANVLTF. CDR3 nucleotides: TGTGCCAGCAGACTCTCTGGGGCCAACGTCCTGACTTTC. Full variable domain (outside the CDR3, taken from reference TRBV27 and TRBJ2-6): EAQVTQNPRYLITVTGKKLTVTCSQNMNHEYMSWYRQDPGLGLRQIYYSMNVEVTDKGDVPEGYKVSRKEKRNFPLILESPSPNQTSLYFCASRLSGANVLTFGAGSRLTVL.